This TCR beta chain comes out of a study of blood T cells in healthy people across ages. Sample-barcoded 5' priming and a J-beta primer mix drove a second PCR of about 7 to 11 cycles. Via MiXCR, TCRdb re-called the 5' RACE reads, giving one row per CDR3 protein. This sample has some 1.4 million distinct CDR3 sequences, with roughly 45% found just once. Germline V gene sequence: CDR1 SEHNR, CDR2 FQNEAQ (reference sequence). Deletions cut 5 bases from V and 6 bases from J, with 7 bases between. The CDR3 loop spans 12 amino acids. Study-wide results and limits: A roughly linear fall in TCR beta diversity per million T cells was seen with increasing age.

On this clonotype itself: Its antigen is not known.

V and J are TRBV7-9 and TRBJ2-2, with D unresolved. Sequenced material: blood. The origin of this receptor is a woman younger than 35 in good health. CDR3 nucleotides: TGTGCCAGCAGCCCGGAATCCGGGGAGCTGTTTTTT. This gives the protein CASSPESGELFF.